These T cell receptor beta chains were read from a single sample in a study of cytomegalovirus exposure and HLA in healthy donors. Sequencing was performed with immunoSEQ multiplex PCR; in TCRdb, only in-frame clones are kept and a portion is missing. The sample yields fewer than 200,000 clones, more than 65% seen once. Specimen: PBMCs. All receptors derive from a male donor in good health and CMV-seronegative. Both conserved end residues are part of each CDR3. Each record gives: V gene, J gene, clone size, CDR3 protein. Size is omitted from some rows. Given values are once, few, many or a class for expanded clones.

v_call: TRBV19
j_call: TRBJ2-1
clone_size: few
cdr3_aa: CASSIGRVLAGRNEQFF

v_call: TRBV29-1
j_call: TRBJ1-2
clone_size: .
cdr3_aa: CSVEGTGGEVGYTF

v_call: TRBV15
j_call: TRBJ1-4
clone_size: .
cdr3_aa: CATSRVGEREKLFF

v_call: TRBV28
j_call: TRBJ2-1
clone_size: .
cdr3_aa: CASSSQPASRGSNQFF

v_call: TRBV9
j_call: TRBJ2-1
clone_size: .
cdr3_aa: CASSADRDNEQFF

v_call: TRBV6-6
j_call: TRBJ1-5
clone_size: .
cdr3_aa: CASTVSTGVNQPQHF

v_call: TRBV7-3
j_call: TRBJ2-5
clone_size: .
cdr3_aa: CASSSVYQETQYF

v_call: TRBV9
j_call: TRBJ1-3
clone_size: .
cdr3_aa: CASSITGGNSGSTIYF

v_call: TRBV7-2
j_call: TRBJ2-3
clone_size: few
cdr3_aa: CASRQTSTDTQYF

v_call: TRBV10-3
j_call: TRBJ1-2
clone_size: .
cdr3_aa: CAISELDRGYGYTF

v_call: TRBV2
j_call: TRBJ2-3
clone_size: .
cdr3_aa: CASSLGQPDTQYF

v_call: TRBV29-1
j_call: TRBJ1-3
clone_size: .
cdr3_aa: CSVEGSPLGQGLANTIYF

v_call: TRBV27
j_call: TRBJ2-2
clone_size: .
cdr3_aa: CASSFRAGELFF

v_call: TRBV27
j_call: TRBJ2-7
clone_size: .
cdr3_aa: CASSLIIDRKYEQYF

v_call: TRBV6-5
j_call: TRBJ1-5
clone_size: .
cdr3_aa: CASSYGPVPNQPQHF

v_call: TRBV11-2
j_call: TRBJ2-1
clone_size: .
cdr3_aa: CASSRTRTGANEQFF

v_call: TRBV19
j_call: TRBJ1-2
clone_size: .
cdr3_aa: CASSPSAANYGYTF

v_call: TRBV6-1
j_call: TRBJ2-7
clone_size: .
cdr3_aa: CASSSQGRDYEQYF

v_call: TRBV5-5
j_call: TRBJ1-4
clone_size: .
cdr3_aa: CASSFRELGNEKLFF

v_call: TRBV5-1
j_call: TRBJ1-1
clone_size: .
cdr3_aa: CASSPGVVGTEAFF

v_call: TRBV5-1
j_call: TRBJ2-1
clone_size: few
cdr3_aa: CASSLAAGQGEQFF

v_call: TRBV2
j_call: TRBJ1-4
clone_size: few
cdr3_aa: CASSGTIATNEKLFF

v_call: TRBV7-9
j_call: TRBJ1-5
clone_size: .
cdr3_aa: CASSTTGNQPQHF

v_call: TRBV28
j_call: TRBJ2-7
clone_size: .
cdr3_aa: CASSLEGALLEQYF

v_call: TRBV7-2
j_call: TRBJ1-2
clone_size: .
cdr3_aa: CASSLDVRGFNGYTF

v_call: TRBV5-6
j_call: TRBJ2-3
clone_size: .
cdr3_aa: CASTTGGILRFGDTQYF

v_call: TRBV7-9
j_call: TRBJ1-1
clone_size: .
cdr3_aa: CASSPGTGGHFSTEAFF

v_call: TRBV7-2
j_call: TRBJ2-7
clone_size: once
cdr3_aa: CASSVDGTSGRTYEQYF

v_call: TRBV6-6
j_call: TRBJ2-6
clone_size: .
cdr3_aa: CASSPRGSAGANVLTF

v_call: TRBV29-1
j_call: TRBJ2-3
clone_size: .
cdr3_aa: CSVTGESPGGVIDTQYF

v_call: TRBV9
j_call: TRBJ1-3
clone_size: .
cdr3_aa: CASSPHQQGTGNTIYF

v_call: TRBV18
j_call: TRBJ2-1
clone_size: .
cdr3_aa: CASSGGTSGPKYNEQFF

v_call: TRBV5-8
j_call: TRBJ1-6
clone_size: .
cdr3_aa: CASSLEGRGYNSPLHF

v_call: TRBV6-5
j_call: TRBJ2-2
clone_size: .
cdr3_aa: CASSYSNRGTGELFF

v_call: TRBV18
j_call: TRBJ1-1
clone_size: .
cdr3_aa: CASSPLEEAFF

v_call: TRBV14
j_call: TRBJ2-1
clone_size: .
cdr3_aa: CASSPIGTKINEQFF

v_call: TRBV2
j_call: TRBJ1-1
clone_size: .
cdr3_aa: CASSQEQGRAFF

v_call: TRBV7-2
j_call: TRBJ1-4
clone_size: .
cdr3_aa: CASSAGQVGEKLFF

v_call: TRBV27
j_call: TRBJ2-7
clone_size: .
cdr3_aa: CASSTVRGPGEQYF

v_call: TRBV6-5
j_call: TRBJ2-7
clone_size: few
cdr3_aa: CASRSAGYEQYF

v_call: TRBV11-2
j_call: TRBJ2-7
clone_size: .
cdr3_aa: CASSLDMAVRGTEYF

v_call: TRBV28
j_call: TRBJ2-3
clone_size: .
cdr3_aa: CASSLGDRVYPDTQYF

v_call: TRBV9
j_call: TRBJ2-2
clone_size: few
cdr3_aa: CASSVASRNTGELFF

v_call: TRBV11-3
j_call: TRBJ1-2
clone_size: .
cdr3_aa: CASSLDGTRNNYGYTF

v_call: TRBV7-6
j_call: TRBJ2-3
clone_size: .
cdr3_aa: CASSSYGQGTDTQYF

v_call: TRBV27
j_call: TRBJ2-1
clone_size: .
cdr3_aa: CASSLFGRANNEQFF

v_call: TRBV28
j_call: TRBJ2-2
clone_size: .
cdr3_aa: CASRISGGAAGELFF

v_call: TRBV28
j_call: TRBJ2-5
clone_size: .
cdr3_aa: CASSFGRETQYF